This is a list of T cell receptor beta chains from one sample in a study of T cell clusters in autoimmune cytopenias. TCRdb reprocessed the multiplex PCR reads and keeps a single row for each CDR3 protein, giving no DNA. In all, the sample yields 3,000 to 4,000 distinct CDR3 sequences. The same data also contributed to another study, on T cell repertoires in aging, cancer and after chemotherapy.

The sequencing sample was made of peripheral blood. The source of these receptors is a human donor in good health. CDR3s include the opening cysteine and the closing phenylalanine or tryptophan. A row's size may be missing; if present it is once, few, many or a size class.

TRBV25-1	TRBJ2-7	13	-	CASSEWEAYEQYF
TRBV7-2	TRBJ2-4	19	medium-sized	CASSSRLAGGPSAKNIQYF
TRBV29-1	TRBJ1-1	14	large	CSARAGGYTDEAFF
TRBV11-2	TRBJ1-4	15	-	CASSSPYSTNEKLFF
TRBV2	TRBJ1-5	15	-	CASSERQGQGQPQHF
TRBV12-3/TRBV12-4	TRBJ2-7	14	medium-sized	CASSFPAGGYEQYF
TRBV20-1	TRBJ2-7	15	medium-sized	CSARDLYGKTYEQYF
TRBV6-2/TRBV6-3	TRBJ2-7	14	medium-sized	CASSIAGGSYEQYF
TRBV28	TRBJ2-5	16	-	CASSSPRLAGGETQYF
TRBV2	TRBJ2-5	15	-	CASSDRGSSGVTQYF
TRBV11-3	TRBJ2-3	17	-	CASSARGGGFRTDTQYF
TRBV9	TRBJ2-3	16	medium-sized	CASSVGTSGFTDTQYF
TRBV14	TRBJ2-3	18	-	CASSPREVGGIRTDTQYF